The clone carrying this TCR beta chain was seen only once. The data were taken from a study of blood T cell repertoires in COVID-19. The overall study: Nucleic acid was either cDNA or gDNA, and it came from T cells, B-cell-depleted T cells, or PBMCs.

The CDR3 has 15 amino acids. Per the germline V gene, CDR1 is SNHLY and CDR2 is FYNNEI. V shed 2 bases and J shed 4 bases, with 12 bases lying between them. In the original analysis: Researchers report that nucleated cell counts were estimated from reference gene primer amplification. Profiled with immunoSEQ multiplex PCR; TCRdb holds only in-frame clones, not every one. V and J calls and clone size are as listed in that table; D and trimming were resolved from the DNA. The sample holds some 96,000 clones, around four fifths seen once. The specimen sequenced was peripheral blood. This TCR came from a man between 65 and 85 years old with active or convalescent COVID-19. The chain is built from TRBV2 and TRBJ1-3; D gene uncertain. The CDR3 DNA sequence: TGTGCCAGCAGTGAAAGGCGGGGTGAAGGAAACACCATATATTTT. This sequence encodes CASSERRGEGNTIYF.